The 26 T cell receptor beta chains in this list originate from one sample, sequenced in a study of T-cell reconstitution after alpha-beta-depleted transplantation in children. This sample's TCRbeta library carried unique molecular identifier barcodes. TCRdb reprocessed the PCR reads with MiXCR, giving one entry per CDR3 protein. Here the sample spans 350,000 to 500,000 distinct CDR3 sequences, 43% being singletons. The material was PBMCs, obtained before TCRalphabeta/CD19-depleted stem cell transplant. These TCRs come from a girl aged 2 to 10 with aplastic anemia, due to receive a stem cell transplant.

The chain joins TRBV5-1 to TRBJ2-2; 12 positions match TRBD1. CDR3 length equals 17 residues. After removal of 5 bases from V and 6 bases from J, the junction contained 11 bases not matched to a gene. CDR1 and CDR2 from the germline V gene are SGHRS and YFSETQ. The CDR3 region is CASSTYRDRGHAGELFF. In DNA, the CDR3 is TGCGCCAGCAGTACATACCGGGACAGGGGGCATGCCGGGGAGCTGTTTTTT.

The chain carries TRBV10-3 and TRBJ2-7; D may be TRBD1 (5 bases). V lost 0 bases and J lost 0, with 12 bases in between. The germline V gene encodes CDR1 ENHRY and CDR2 SYGVKD. The CDR3 contains 16 residues. CDR3 sequence (DNA): TGTGCCATCAGTGAGTCCCCCAGGGTTAGCTCCTACGAGCAGTACTTC. It is translated as CAISESPRVSSYEQYF.

This clonotype was found many times. V and J are TRBV5-1 and TRBJ2-5; 9 nucleotides align to TRBD2. The junction had 9 bases not matched to a gene; V was cut back by 4 bases and J by 5 bases. CDR1 and CDR2 (germline): SGHRS, YFSETQ. The CDR3 has 15 amino acids. CDR3 in amino acids: CASSPVAGVGETQYF. CDR3 nucleotide sequence: TGCGCCAGCAGCCCAGTAGCGGGAGTGGGGGAGACCCAGTACTTC.

The chain joins TRBV12-1 to TRBJ2-7. TRBV12-1 is assigned pseudogene status. This CDR3 contains 14 residues. The CDR3 sequence is CAISFGQLAYEQYF. In nucleotides, the CDR3 is TGTGCCATCAGCTTTGGGCAGCTTGCCTACGAGCAGTACTTC.

This clonotype appeared many times. The chain couples TRBV20-1 to TRBJ2-2, with TRBD1 matching 8 bases. The CDR3 covers 15 residues. The germline V gene encodes CDR1 DFQATT and CDR2 SNEGSKA (reference sequence). V shed 3 bases, J shed 2 bases, and the junction held 5 bases outside the gene matches. CDR3 nucleotides: TGCAGTGCTAGTCGGCAGGGGGCCAACACCGGGGAGCTGTTTTTT. As protein: CSASRQGANTGELFF.

As for this clonotype: The junction does not match germline at one end; this may be a read error. The chain is built from TRBV6-2 or TRBV6-3 and TRBJ2-1; 9 bases are shared with TRBD2. Germline-derived CDR1 and CDR2 are MNHEY and SVGEGT. The CDR3 covers 15 residues. The CDR3 spells CASSYPFLFAGGLLF. The CDR3 region has the DNA TGTGCCAGCAGTTACCCATTCCTCTTCGCGGGGGGGCTACTCTTC.

V and J are TRBV7-3 and TRBJ2-3, with TRBD2 identical over 9 bases. Germline-derived CDR1 and CDR2 are SGHTA and FQGTGA. V lost 5 bases, J lost 0 bases, and 15 bases stayed unmatched. CDR3 length: 19 amino acids. The chain's CDR3 is CASSPGGERGAGSTDTQYF. In DNA, the CDR3 is TGTGCCAGCAGCCCCGGAGGGGAGCGGGGGGCCGGGAGCACAGATACGCAGTATTTT.

This clonotype has a handful of counts. V gene TRBV20-1 combines with J gene TRBJ2-1; the D is unclear. The CDR3 runs to 11 residues. In germline, CDR1 is DFQATT, CDR2 SNEGSKA (reference sequence). Trimming removed 3 bases from V and 7 bases from J, with 7 bases in between. This CDR3 reads CSASATNEQFF. The CDR3 region has the DNA TGCAGTGCTAGCGCCACTAATGAGCAGTTCTTC.

This clonotype was detected only a few times. The chain couples TRBV6-5 to TRBJ1-1, with D tentatively TRBD1 (5 bases). With 0 bases removed from V and 3 bases from J, the gap between germline ends came to 11 bases. The CDR3 runs to 15 residues. Germline V CDR1 and CDR2: MNHEY, SVGAGI. Here the CDR3 reads CASSYSRGSDTEAFF. The CDR3 nucleotides are TGTGCCAGCAGTTACTCGAGGGGTAGCGACACTGAAGCTTTCTTT.

This clonotype was counted a few times. The chain is built from TRBV7-9 and TRBJ2-2; unclear D gene. CDR3 size: 13 residues. The germline CDR1 and CDR2 sequences are SEHNR and FQNEAQ (reference sequence). Trimming shortened V by 1 base and J by 7 bases, and 7 bases separated the two germline ends. The CDR3 sequence: CASSLELNGELFF. The CDR3 DNA is TGTGCCAGCAGCTTAGAGCTGAACGGGGAGCTGTTTTTT.

The chain uses TRBV30 and TRBJ2-7, with no clear D. The CDR3 is 13 residues long. Germline CDR1 GTSNPN, CDR2 SVGIG (reference sequence). V was pared by 2 bases and J by 3 bases, with 11 bases between. DNA of the CDR3: TGTGCCTGGAGTAGGCTAGTTGGCTACGAGCAGTACTTC. Translated, it gives CAWSRLVGYEQYF.

Remarks on this clonotype: A much larger clone sits a single nucleotide away, making a read error possible. The chain employs TRBV20-1 and TRBJ2-1, with 9 bases identical to TRBD2. Germline-derived CDR1 and CDR2 are DFQATT and SNEGSKA (reference sequence). The CDR3 is 16 residues long. CDR3 region: CSVRRLAVGGTNEQFF. DNA for the CDR3: TGCAGTGTTAGAAGACTAGCGGTCGGAGGTACAAATGAGCAGTTCTTC.

This clonotype has more than one count but fewer than ten. The chain couples TRBV20-1 to TRBJ1-5; unclear D gene. The CDR3 totals 13 residues. The V end was cut by 4 bases, the J end by 3 bases, with 10 bases between. Germline loops: CDR1 DFQATT, CDR2 SNEGSKA (reference sequence). The CDR3 region is CSATEVLNQPQHF. The CDR3 DNA follows: TGCAGTGCTACAGAAGTACTCAATCAGCCCCAGCATTTT.

This clonotype was counted ten times or more. The V and J genes are TRBV5-1 and TRBJ2-1, with 14 bases aligning to TRBD2. Germline V CDR1 and CDR2: SGHRS, YFSETQ. V trimming: 4 bases; J trimming: 7 bases; junction bases outside the gene matches: 10. The CDR3 has 17 amino acids. Here the CDR3 DNA reads TGCGCCAGCAGCATCAGACTAGCGGGAGGGCCCAGGAATGAGCAGTTCTTC. This gives the protein CASSIRLAGGPRNEQFF.

This chain joins TRBV6-5 and TRBJ2-5; D is perhaps TRBD1 (6 bases). CDR1 MNHEY and CDR2 SVGAGI come from the germline V gene. V dropped 2 bases and J dropped 2 bases, with 12 bases sitting between them. This CDR3 is 15 amino acids long. The CDR3 nucleotides read TGTGCCAGCAGTTACCACCAGGGGCGACAAGAGACCCAGTACTTC. As protein: CASSYHQGRQETQYF.

As to this clonotype: Its ends do not fully match the called genes, so a read error is possible. The V and J genes are TRBV5-1 and TRBJ2-7, with a weak D call TRBD2 (6 bases). This CDR3 is 14 amino acids long. From germline, CDR1 is SGHRS and CDR2 YFSETQ. CDR3 in DNA: TGCGCCATCAGCGCCGGAGGGGCCTCCTACGAGCAGTACTTC. This translates into CAISAGGASYEQYF.

This clonotype occurred many times. The J gene is TRBJ2-2, the V gene TRBV12-3 or TRBV12-4; D gene ambiguous. V dropped 5 bases and J dropped 0 bases, with 10 bases sitting between them. The CDR3 runs to 15 residues. In DNA, the CDR3 is TGTGCCAGCAGTCCACGGACCCCGAACACCGGGGAGCTGTTTTTT. It codes for CASSPRTPNTGELFF.

V usage is TRBV4-2 and J usage is TRBJ1-5; 12 nucleotides agree with TRBD1. The germline V gene has CDR1 LGHNA and CDR2 YNFKEQ. The CDR3 runs to 17 residues. The V gene end was trimmed by 4 bases and the J gene end by 6 bases; junction bases not matched to a gene: 10. CDR3 sequence: CASSPFGTGGNSQPQHF. The CDR3 DNA sequence: TGTGCCAGCAGCCCATTTGGGACAGGGGGCAATAGTCAGCCCCAGCATTTT.

The rearrangement links TRBV5-5 to TRBJ2-3; no definite D call. This CDR3 spans 14 amino acids. CDR1 SGHKS and CDR2 YYEKEE come from the germline V gene (reference sequence). Trimming removed 0 bases at V and 5 bases at J, with 10 bases between. CDR3 in DNA: TGTGCCAGCAGCTTGGTTCCGGGCGGAGATACGCAGTATTTT. This codes for CASSLVPGGDTQYF.

The rearrangement joins TRBV20-1 to TRBJ2-7; 7 nucleotides match TRBD1. The V gene's germline CDR1 is DFQATT and CDR2 SNEGSKA (reference sequence). Unmatched junction bases numbered 10, after V lost 5 bases and J lost 3 bases. The CDR3 covers 14 residues. CDR3 protein: CSASRTGGVYEQYF. The DNA for the CDR3 is TGCAGTGCTTCTCGGACAGGTGGGGTCTACGAGCAGTACTTC.

There are many counts of this clonotype. This chain connects TRBV6-1 to TRBJ2-7; TRBD2 is a possible D gene (5 bases). The CDR3 has 17 amino acids. Germline loops: CDR1 MNHNS, CDR2 SASEGT. V lost 5 bases and J 4 bases, leaving 24 bases between the germline ends. DNA of the CDR3: TGTGCCAGCAGTCCTACGATAGGACTGGGATCGGGGTACGAGCAGTACTTC. Residues: CASSPTIGLGSGYEQYF.

The rearrangement links TRBV5-1 to TRBJ2-5, with 10 bases identical to TRBD2. This CDR3 region has 16 residues. Trimming cost V 0 bases and J 7 bases; bases outside gene matches: 9. Germline CDR1 is SGHRS and CDR2 is YFSETQ. The CDR3 spells CASSLGLAGVRGTQYF. CDR3 in DNA: TGCGCCAGCAGCTTGGGACTAGCGGGTGTTCGGGGGACCCAGTACTTC.

This clonotype has only a few counts. The chain is built from TRBV27 and TRBJ1-1; no clear D gene. Germline V lookup: CDR1 MNHEY, CDR2 SMNVEV (reference sequence). There are 13 residues in the CDR3. The ends were cut back, 7 bases at V and 3 bases at J, with 12 bases in the middle. This CDR3 is CASKREVDTEAFF. The CDR3, as DNA: TGTGCCAGCAAGAGGGAGGTGGACACTGAAGCTTTCTTT.

This clonotype came up many times. The chain has TRBV7-9 and TRBJ1-2; the D gene is possibly TRBD1 (6 bases). The CDR3 spans 13 residues. Germline V gives CDR1 SEHNR, CDR2 FQNEAQ (reference sequence). Trimming pared 6 bases from V and 5 bases from J, leaving 13 bases between. CDR3: CASSRDIAYGYTF. The CDR3 DNA sequence: TGTGCCAGCAGTCGGGACATCGCATATGGCTACACCTTC.

This clonotype came up many times. The V gene is TRBV20-1, the J gene TRBJ2-5; 8 nucleotides agree with TRBD2. V lost 5 bases, J lost 6 bases, and 8 bases stayed unmatched. Germline CDR1 DFQATT, CDR2 SNEGSKA (reference sequence). CDR3 length: 13 amino acids. CDR3 coding DNA: TGCAGTGCTGGCGGCCGGGAGGGCCAGACCCAGTACTTC. Protein: CSAGGREGQTQYF.

In its sample, this clonotype was seen many times. The chain joins TRBV12-3 or TRBV12-4 to TRBJ1-2; maybe TRBD1 (5 bases). The CDR3 covers 13 residues. V was trimmed by 4 bases and J by 5 bases, leaving 11 bases between them. The DNA for the CDR3 is TGTGCCAGCAGTTCGCAGGGAGAATATGGCTACACCTTC. Encoded protein: CASSSQGEYGYTF.